The clone carrying this TCR beta chain has just a few counts. As yet, its antigen is unknown. PCR primers comprised 60 Vbeta and 13 Jbeta primers. Produced via immunoSEQ multiplex PCR; TCRdb's table is partial and in-frame only. Altogether about 200,000 clones are present, approximately 78% being singletons, with the ten largest covering less than 3%. The data were obtained in a study of cytomegalovirus exposure and HLA in healthy donors. Points from the study as a whole: Versus the roughly 670-donor mean, an Asian-associated ancestry cluster reportedly showed fewer N-insertions in a later analysis. Among the CMV-associated chains, a few were confirmed in vitro as specific for CMV antigens.

The material sequenced was PBMCs. This receptor was taken from a woman aged 40 to 49 in good health and CMV-seronegative.

The CDR3 region is CASSGRTRNEWNEQFF. CDR3 in DNA: TGCGCCAGCAGCGGGCGGACTAGGAATGAATGGAATGAGCAGTTCTTC. The rearrangement uses TRBV4-1 and TRBJ2-1; 7 bases match TRBD2. The V gene end was trimmed by 5 bases and the J gene end by 7 bases; junction bases not matched to a gene: 14. This CDR3 has 16 amino acids. Germline V lookup: CDR1 MGHRA, CDR2 YSYEKL.